Presented here are 32 T cell receptor beta chains from one specimen sequenced in a study of T cell changes during pregnancy in multiple sclerosis. Clones were read by immunoSEQ multiplex PCR, and TCRdb kept only the in-frame ones, dropping some. The sample records 35,000 or so clones, 89% being singletons. The sequenced sample was CD8+ T cells from peripheral blood mononuclear cells, obtained in the third trimester of pregnancy. These receptors originate from a female donor with multiple sclerosis, enrolled in a pregnancy study.

This clone was counted a single time. The CDR3 DNA follows: TGTGCCAGTAGTACGGGACTAGCGGTATACAATGAGCAGTTCTTC. Translation gives CASSTGLAVYNEQFF. The chain combines TRBV19 with TRBJ2-1; 11 bases match TRBD2. The CDR3 is made up of 15 amino acids. Germline CDR1 LNHDA, CDR2 SQIVND (reference sequence). V dropped 4 bases and J dropped 4; count of bases not matched to a gene: 3.

J is TRBJ2-7 and V is TRBV9; tentative D call: TRBD1 (6 bases). In germline, CDR1 is SGDLS, CDR2 YYNGEE. Deletions cut 3 bases from V and 2 bases from J, with 12 bases between. This CDR3 spans 14 amino acids. The CDR3 protein is CASSADRFPYEQYF. The CDR3 DNA follows: TGTGCCAGCAGCGCCGACAGGTTTCCCTACGAGCAGTACTTC.

This chain uses TRBV6-6 with TRBJ2-2; 7 positions match TRBD2. Germline CDR1 MNHNY, CDR2 SVGAGI (reference sequence). V shed 2 bases and J 7 bases; nucleotides not matched to a gene: 4. The CDR3 loop spans 14 amino acids. This CDR3 is CASSYVSGGGELFF. The DNA for the CDR3 is TGTGCCAGCAGTTACGTTTCGGGGGGCGGGGAGCTGTTTTTT.

The chain joins TRBV15 to TRBJ2-5; 13 nucleotides line up with TRBD2. The CDR3 has 18 residues. The trim removed 1 base at V and 1 base at J, leaving 6 bases unmatched. Germline V gene data show CDR1 as LNHNV and CDR2 as YYDKDF (reference sequence). CDR3 in DNA: TGTGCCACCAGCAGAGCCTTGGGACTAGCGGGAATCCAAGAGACCCAGTACTTC. Translated, it gives CATSRALGLAGIQETQYF.

The chain has TRBV7-2 and TRBJ2-5; 7 positions match TRBD2. V trimming: 1 base; J trimming: 4 bases; junction bases outside the gene matches: 6. Germline CDR1 reads SGHTA; CDR2 reads FQGNSA. The CDR3 has 15 residues. The CDR3 reads CASSLGESGGETQYF. The CDR3 coding sequence is TGTGCCAGCAGCTTAGGAGAGTCGGGGGGAGAGACCCAGTACTTC.

This rearrangement joins TRBV6-5 to TRBJ2-7; tentatively, D is TRBD2 (6 bases). This CDR3 contains 15 residues. The V and J ends lost 2 bases and 0 bases respectively, with 11 bases between them. Germline V lookup: CDR1 MNHEY, CDR2 SVGAGI. CDR3 in amino acids: CASSYGRGFSYEQYF. CDR3 DNA: TGTGCCAGCAGTTACGGGCGGGGTTTCTCCTACGAGCAGTACTTC.

The genes are TRBV5-8 and TRBJ2-5; 9 bases fit TRBD1. In germline, CDR1 is SGHTS, CDR2 YDEGEE. CDR3 length: 15 residues. The V segment lost 5 bases and the J segment 0 bases; nucleotides outside the gene matches: 5. CDR3 region: CASRPRTGDQETQYF. CDR3 bases: TGTGCCAGCAGACCCCGGACAGGGGACCAAGAGACCCAGTACTTC.

This clone appeared a single time. The V gene is TRBV5-1, the J gene TRBJ2-7; D gene unclear. The CDR3 loop spans 13 amino acids. Per germline, CDR1 SGHRS and CDR2 YFSETQ. The V end was cut by 0 bases, the J end by 3 bases, with 7 bases between. In nucleotides, the CDR3 is TGCGCCAGCAGCTTGGAACAGCACTACGAGCAGTACTTC. This codes for CASSLEQHYEQYF.

The rearrangement joins TRBV7-6 to TRBJ2-1; tentatively, D is TRBD2 (6 bases). Germline-derived CDR1 and CDR2 are SGHVS and FNYEAQ. This CDR3 is 16 amino acids long. Trimming removed 2 bases from V and 8 bases from J, with 19 bases in between. The CDR3 here is CASSLIQDLASHEQFF. The CDR3 region has the DNA TGTGCCAGCAGCTTAATTCAGGACCTAGCGTCTCATGAGCAGTTCTTC.

This chain links TRBV9 with TRBJ2-3, with unresolved D. Trimming removed 4 bases from V and 5 bases from J, with 14 bases in between. CDR1 and CDR2 (germline): SGDLS, YYNGEE. This CDR3 is built from 14 residues. The DNA of the CDR3 is TGTGCCAGCAGCCCATTCTACTCCGGAGATACGCAGTATTTT. Its translation: CASSPFYSGDTQYF.

The gene calls are TRBV7-9 and TRBJ2-1; TRBD1 agrees at 7 bases. The V gene's germline CDR1 is SEHNR and CDR2 FQNEAQ (reference sequence). V was clipped by 4 bases and J by 6 bases; unmatched bases: 9. The CDR3 has 15 residues. The CDR3 sequence: CASSSKLSGGNEQFF. In DNA form, the CDR3 reads TGTGCCAGCAGCTCAAAGCTTTCAGGGGGCAATGAGCAGTTCTTC.

The CDR3 nucleotides are TGTGCCAGCAGTGAAGCGGTGCTGGGGGGGGGCCTTGGAGATACGCAGTATTTT. As protein: CASSEAVLGGGLGDTQYF. This rearrangement joins TRBV6-1 to TRBJ2-3; TRBD2 is a possible D gene (7 bases). This CDR3 is 18 amino acids long. Germline loops: CDR1 MNHNS, CDR2 SASEGT. Trimming cost V 0 bases and J 5 bases, with 21 bases left between them.

This clone was observed once. The chain joins TRBV4-3 to TRBJ2-2; 12 bases match TRBD2. Germline CDR1 and CDR2: LGHNA and YSLEER. V gave up 0 bases and J gave up 7 bases; unmatched junction bases: 12. CDR3 length: 19 amino acids. The CDR3 nucleotides read TGCGCCAGCAGCCAAGATCGTAGGGCTAGCGGGGGGGCCGGCGGGGAGCTGTTTTTT. Protein product: CASSQDRRASGGAGGELFF.

This chain joins TRBV6-1 and TRBJ2-7; 7 nucleotides agree with TRBD1. The CDR3 totals 14 residues. V was pared by 1 base and J by 7 bases, with 7 bases of the junction left unmatched. Germline V gene lookup returns CDR1 MNHNS and CDR2 SASEGT. CDR3 bases: TGTGCCAGCAGTGAAGAGGGGGCAGGGTGGGAGCAGTACTTC. Amino acid sequence: CASSEEGAGWEQYF.

The gene calls are TRBV12-5 and TRBJ1-1; possible D gene TRBD1, 6 bases. Deletions cut 2 bases from V and 1 base from J, with 17 bases between. The CDR3 has 17 amino acids. CDR1 is LGHNT, CDR2 FRNRAP, per germline. The CDR3 loop reads CASGLSRQGRGNTEAFF. In DNA form, the CDR3 reads TGTGCTAGTGGTTTGAGTAGGCAGGGGAGGGGGAACACTGAAGCTTTCTTT.

This rearrangement joins TRBV10-3 to TRBJ2-1, with D perhaps TRBD2 (5 bases). This CDR3 is built from 15 residues. V was clipped by 0 bases and J by 7 bases, with 13 bases between them. Germline V gene data show CDR1 as ENHRY and CDR2 as SYGVKD. The DNA for the CDR3 is TGTGCCATCAGTGAGTCCCGGACTGGGGTTAATGAGCAGTTCTTC. The encoded protein is CAISESRTGVNEQFF.

This sequence joins TRBV9 and TRBJ2-2; unclear D gene. Germline V lookup: CDR1 SGDLS, CDR2 YYNGEE. V gave up 5 bases and J gave up 9 bases, with 11 bases separating them. The CDR3 totals 12 residues. This chain's CDR3 is CASSDQSWELFF. The CDR3 DNA reads TGTGCCAGCAGTGATCAAAGCTGGGAGCTGTTTTTT.

This chain connects TRBV19 to TRBJ2-7; perhaps TRBD2 as D (5 bases). The germline V gene encodes CDR1 LNHDA and CDR2 SQIVND (reference sequence). This CDR3 region has 15 residues. V gave up 3 bases and J gave up 1 base, with 13 bases separating them. The CDR3 nucleotides are TGTGCCAGTAGTATTTCGTCTAGCTCATCCTACGAGCAGTACTTC. The encoded protein is CASSISSSSSYEQYF.

The gene calls are TRBV13 and TRBJ1-2; no clear D. Germline CDR1 is PRHDT and CDR2 is FYEKMQ (reference sequence). The V end was cut by 3 bases, the J end by 8 bases, with 10 bases between. This CDR3 region has 12 residues. CDR3 loop: CASSFSKSGYTF. Written as DNA, the CDR3 is TGTGCCAGCAGCTTTTCGAAGAGCGGCTACACCTTC.

The chain carries TRBV4-1 and TRBJ2-7; 11 nucleotides match TRBD1. Germline loops: CDR1 MGHRA, CDR2 YSYEKL. The CDR3 sequence is 15 residues long. J lost 3 bases, V lost 5 bases, and 6 bases had no gene match. In DNA form, the CDR3 reads TGCGCCAGCAGCTACGGGACAGGGGGAAACTACGAGCAGTACTTC. Encoded protein: CASSYGTGGNYEQYF.

The genes are TRBV7-9 and TRBJ2-1; D perhaps matches TRBD1 (5 bases). Trimming removed 5 bases from V and 8 bases from J, with 16 bases in between. Per germline, CDR1 SEHNR and CDR2 FQNEAQ (reference sequence). This CDR3 is built from 14 residues. The CDR3 DNA follows: TGTGCCAGCAGCGGGGTAGGGGAAGGAGATGAGCAGTTCTTC. It translates to CASSGVGEGDEQFF.

This clone was recorded a few times. The rearrangement links TRBV29-1 to TRBJ1-1; TRBD1 aligns across 12 bases. Germline loops: CDR1 SQVTM, CDR2 ANQGSEA. V shed 5 bases, J shed 1 base, and the junction held 5 bases outside the gene matches. This CDR3 spans 15 amino acids. CDR3 coding DNA: TGCAGCGTTCGGGACAGGGGGCTATGGAACACTGAAGCTTTCTTT. Amino acids: CSVRDRGLWNTEAFF.

This chain uses TRBV4-2 with TRBJ2-7; 8 nucleotides align to TRBD2. CDR1 and CDR2 from the germline V gene are LGHNA and YNFKEQ. V lost 4 bases to trimming and J lost 4 bases; unmatched junction nucleotides: 3. CDR3 length: 13 amino acids. The CDR3 is CASSPGLVYEQYF. For the CDR3, the DNA is TGTGCCAGCAGCCCGGGACTAGTTTACGAGCAGTACTTC.

The CDR3 DNA is TGTGCCAGCAGCCCCGGACTAGCGGGAGGGTACGAGCAGTACTTC. Translation: CASSPGLAGGYEQYF. V usage is TRBV7-9 and J usage is TRBJ2-7; 15 positions match TRBD2. CDR1 SEHNR and CDR2 FQNEAQ come from the germline V gene (reference sequence). V was clipped by 5 bases and J by 4 bases; unmatched bases: 3. This CDR3 is 15 amino acids long. Using reference TRBV7-9 and TRBJ2-7 for the parts outside the CDR3, the full variable domain is DTGVSQNPRHKITKRGQNVTFRCDPISEHNRLYWYRQTLGQGPEFLTYFQNEAQLEKSRLLSDRFSAERPKGSFSTLEIQRTEQGDSAMYLCASSPGLAGGYEQYFGPGTRLTVT.

This clone was counted between two and nine times. The gene calls are TRBV28 and TRBJ2-7, with D possibly being TRBD1 (6 bases). With 6 bases removed from V and 3 bases from J, the gap between germline ends came to 12 bases. The CDR3 is 13 residues long. From germline, CDR1 is MDHEN and CDR2 SYDVKM. The CDR3 DNA reads TGTGCCAGCAGCTGGGACAAATACTACGAGCAGTACTTC. Translating gives CASSWDKYYEQYF.

The gene calls are TRBV7-9 and TRBJ2-1; 7 bases are shared with TRBD1. Germline CDR1 and CDR2: SEHNR and FQNEAQ (reference sequence). CDR3 length equals 12 residues. V trimming: 5 bases; J trimming: 8 bases; junction bases outside the gene matches: 3. Here the CDR3 DNA reads TGTGCCAGCAGCCTACAGGGGTATGAGCAGTTCTTC. Translation gives CASSLQGYEQFF.

DNA of the CDR3: TGCAGCGTCGCGTACCAAGAGACCCAGTACTTC. Encoded protein: CSVAYQETQYF. The V call is TRBV29-1, the J call TRBJ2-5; D gene unclear. Looked up from germline, CDR1 is SQVTM and CDR2 is ANQGSEA. The CDR3 runs to 11 residues. V lost 6 bases to trimming and J lost 0 bases, with 5 bases between them.

This chain links TRBV7-8 with TRBJ2-7; D perhaps matches TRBD2 (5 bases). The CDR3 spans 16 residues. Germline values: CDR1 SGHVS, CDR2 FQNEAQ. V lost 0 bases to trimming and J lost 3 bases, with 15 bases between them. CDR3 bases: TGTGCCAGCAGCTTAGCTTCAGCGGCCTCAAGCTACGAGCAGTACTTC. It encodes CASSLASAASSYEQYF.

The V gene is TRBV7-9, the J gene TRBJ2-5; D possibly corresponds to TRBD2 (5 bases). The CDR3 extends over 14 amino acids. Germline lookup yields CDR1 SEHNR and CDR2 FQNEAQ (reference sequence). Trimming pared 1 base from V and 0 bases from J, leaving 6 bases between. DNA for the CDR3: TGTGCCAGCAGCTTAGTGGACTACCAAGAGACCCAGTACTTC. Amino acids: CASSLVDYQETQYF.

The rearrangement uses TRBV9 and TRBJ2-3; TRBD2 might be the D (6 bases). This CDR3 comprises 12 residues. CDR1 SGDLS and CDR2 YYNGEE come from the germline V gene. V was clipped by 2 bases and J by 6 bases, with 7 bases between them. In DNA, the CDR3 is TGTGCCAGCAGCGTGACTAGGGATACGCAGTATTTT. Amino acid sequence: CASSVTRDTQYF. Supplemented by reference TRBV9 and TRBJ2-3, the full variable domain reads DSGVTQTPKHLITATGQRVTLRCSPRSGDLSVYWYQQSLDQGLQFLIQYYNGEERAKGNILERFSAQQFPDLHSELNLSSLELGDSALYFCASSVTRDTQYFGPGTRLTVL.

The rearrangement joins TRBV10-3 to TRBJ1-1; 7 nucleotides align to TRBD1. J gave up 1 base and V 3 bases, and 11 bases lay outside the gene matches. The CDR3 runs 17 residues. Germline CDR1 and CDR2: ENHRY and SYGVKD. Here the CDR3 reads CAISDPRSGTANTEAFF. Here the CDR3 DNA reads TGTGCCATCAGTGACCCCCGCTCTGGGACAGCGAACACTGAAGCTTTCTTT.

In this sample, this clone turned up once. CDR3 region: CASIGGGYYGYTF. For the CDR3, the DNA is TGTGCCAGTATAGGGGGCGGGTACTATGGCTACACCTTC. This chain joins TRBV19 and TRBJ1-2, with 7 bases fitting TRBD1. With 7 bases clipped from V and 3 bases from J, the junction kept 5 bases outside the gene matches. Germline V lookup: CDR1 LNHDA, CDR2 SQIVND (reference sequence). CDR3 size: 13 residues.